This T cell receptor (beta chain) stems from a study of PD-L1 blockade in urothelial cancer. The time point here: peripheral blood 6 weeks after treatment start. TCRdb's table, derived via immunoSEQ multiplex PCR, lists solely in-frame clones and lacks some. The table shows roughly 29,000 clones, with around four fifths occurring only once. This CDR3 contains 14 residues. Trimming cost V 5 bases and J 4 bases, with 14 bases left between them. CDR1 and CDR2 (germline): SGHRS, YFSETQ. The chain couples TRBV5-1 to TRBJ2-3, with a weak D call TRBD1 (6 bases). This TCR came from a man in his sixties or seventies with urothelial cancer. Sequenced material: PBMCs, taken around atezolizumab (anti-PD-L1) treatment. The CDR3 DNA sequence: TGCGCCAGCAGTCCAGCAGCAGGGGCAGATACGCAGTATTTT. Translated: CASSPAAGADTQYF.